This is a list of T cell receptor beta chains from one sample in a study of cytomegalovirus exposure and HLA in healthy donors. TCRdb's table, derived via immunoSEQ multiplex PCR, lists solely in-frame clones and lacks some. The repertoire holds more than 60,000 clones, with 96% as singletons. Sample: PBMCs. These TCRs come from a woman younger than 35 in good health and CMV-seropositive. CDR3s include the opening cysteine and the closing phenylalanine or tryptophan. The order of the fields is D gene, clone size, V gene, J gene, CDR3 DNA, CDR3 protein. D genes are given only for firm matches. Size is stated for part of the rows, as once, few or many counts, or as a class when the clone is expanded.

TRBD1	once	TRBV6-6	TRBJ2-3	TGTGCCAGCAGTTCAGGGGGTACGCAGTATTTT	CASSSGGTQYF
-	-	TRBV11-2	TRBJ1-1	TGTGCCAGCAGCTTAGGTAGCGGCCTGGGCACTGAAGCTTTCTTT	CASSLGSGLGTEAFF
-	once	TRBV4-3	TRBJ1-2	TGCGCCAGCAGCCAAGATCCAGGTGCGTCACAGGATGGCTACACCTTC	CASSQDPGASQDGYTF
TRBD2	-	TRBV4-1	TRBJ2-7	TGCGCCAGCAGCCAAGCTTGGGGGACTAGAGGGGAGCAGTACTTC	CASSQAWGTRGEQYF
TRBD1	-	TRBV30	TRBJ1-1	TGTGCCTGGGGGGACAGAACCTCTTCTTTCTTT	CAWGDRTSSFF
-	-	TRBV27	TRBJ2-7	TGTGCCAGCAGTTTATTCCCTAGCCTCTACGAGCAGTACTTC	CASSLFPSLYEQYF
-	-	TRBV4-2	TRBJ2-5	TGTGCCAGCAGCCAAGACGGCCGGCGGGGCCAAGAGACCCAGTACTTC	CASSQDGRRGQETQYF
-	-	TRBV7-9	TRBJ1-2	TGTGCCAGCAGCCCAGGACAGACCGGGGACTATGGCTACACCTTC	CASSPGQTGDYGYTF
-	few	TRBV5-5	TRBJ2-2	TGTGCCAGCACCAAATGGGAGGGGGCCGGGGAGCTGTTTTTT	CASTKWEGAGELFF
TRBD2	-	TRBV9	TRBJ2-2	TGTGCCAGCAGCGTGGGCGCTAGCGGGCACACCGGGGAGCTGTTTTTT	CASSVGASGHTGELFF
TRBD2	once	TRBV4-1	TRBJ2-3	TGCGCCAGCAGCCACAGCATCGCTAGCGGGAGGGCCGGCAGCACAGATACGCAGTATTTT	CASSHSIASGRAGSTDTQYF
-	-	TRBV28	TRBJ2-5	TGTGCCAGCAGTTTCGGGATTCCAGGGGAATCCCAAGAGACCCAGTACTTC	CASSFGIPGESQETQYF
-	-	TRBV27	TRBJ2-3	TGTGCCAGCAGTCCAACACCTCTGATCAGCACAGATACGCAGTATTTT	CASSPTPLISTDTQYF